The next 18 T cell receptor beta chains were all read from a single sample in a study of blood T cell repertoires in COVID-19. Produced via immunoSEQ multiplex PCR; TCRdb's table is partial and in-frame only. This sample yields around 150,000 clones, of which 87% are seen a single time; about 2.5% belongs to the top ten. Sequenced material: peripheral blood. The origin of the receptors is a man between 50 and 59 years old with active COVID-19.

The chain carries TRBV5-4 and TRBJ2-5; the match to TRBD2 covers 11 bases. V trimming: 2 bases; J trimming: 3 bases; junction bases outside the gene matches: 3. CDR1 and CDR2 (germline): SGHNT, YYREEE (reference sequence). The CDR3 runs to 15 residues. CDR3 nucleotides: TGTGCCAGCAGCTTCTCACTAGCGGGGGAAGAGACCCAGTACTTC. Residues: CASSFSLAGEETQYF.

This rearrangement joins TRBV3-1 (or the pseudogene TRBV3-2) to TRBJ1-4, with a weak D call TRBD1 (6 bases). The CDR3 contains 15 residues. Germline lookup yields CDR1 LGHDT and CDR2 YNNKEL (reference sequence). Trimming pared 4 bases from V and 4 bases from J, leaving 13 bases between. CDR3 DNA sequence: TGTGCCAGCAGCCGAACGCTGGACAGTAATGAAAAACTGTTTTTT. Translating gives CASSRTLDSNEKLFF.

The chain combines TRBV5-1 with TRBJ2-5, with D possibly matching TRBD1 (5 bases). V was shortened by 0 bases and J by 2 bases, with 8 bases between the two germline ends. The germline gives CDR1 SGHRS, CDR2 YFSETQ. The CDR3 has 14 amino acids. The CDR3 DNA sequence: TGCGCCAGCAGCTTGGGGCCAGGGCAAGAGACCCAGTACTTC. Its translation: CASSLGPGQETQYF.

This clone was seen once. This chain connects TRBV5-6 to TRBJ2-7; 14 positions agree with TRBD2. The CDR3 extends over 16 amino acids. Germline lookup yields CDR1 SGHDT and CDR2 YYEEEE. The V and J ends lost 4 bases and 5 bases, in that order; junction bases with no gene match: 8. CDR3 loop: CASSLTSGGAGHEQYF. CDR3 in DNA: TGTGCCAGCAGCCTGACTAGCGGGGGGGCGGGCCACGAGCAGTACTTC.

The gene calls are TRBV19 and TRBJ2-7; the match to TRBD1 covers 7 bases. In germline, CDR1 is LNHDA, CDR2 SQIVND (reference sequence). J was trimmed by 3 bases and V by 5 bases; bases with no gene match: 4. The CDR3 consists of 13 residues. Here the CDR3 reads CASSRTGGYEQYF. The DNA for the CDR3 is TGTGCCAGTAGTCGGACAGGAGGCTACGAGCAGTACTTC.

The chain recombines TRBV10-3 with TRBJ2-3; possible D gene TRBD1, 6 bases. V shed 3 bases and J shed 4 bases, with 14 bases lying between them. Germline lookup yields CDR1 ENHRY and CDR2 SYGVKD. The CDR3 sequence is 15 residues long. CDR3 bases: TGTGCCATCAGTGATCCAACAGGGAAACCAGATACGCAGTATTTT. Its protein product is CAISDPTGKPDTQYF.

The CDR3 reads CASSGRGTLRQEAFF. The CDR3 coding sequence is TGTGCCAGCAGCGGAAGGGGGACACTAAGACAGGAAGCTTTCTTT. The gene calls are TRBV6-5 and TRBJ1-1; weak D call: TRBD1 (6 bases). This CDR3 has 15 residues. Germline CDR1 reads MNHEY; CDR2 reads SVGAGI. Trimming took off 6 bases at V and 8 bases at J, with 22 bases between the two ends.

The CDR3 DNA is TGTGCCAGCAGCTTCTCCCGCTCGAGCACTGAAGCTTTCTTT. As protein: CASSFSRSSTEAFF. The chain recombines TRBV7-2 with TRBJ1-1; D gene unclear. CDR3 length: 14 residues. Between the trimmed V and J ends, which lost 3 bases and 4 bases, there was a span of 12 bases. Germline CDR1 and CDR2: SGHTA and FQGNSA.

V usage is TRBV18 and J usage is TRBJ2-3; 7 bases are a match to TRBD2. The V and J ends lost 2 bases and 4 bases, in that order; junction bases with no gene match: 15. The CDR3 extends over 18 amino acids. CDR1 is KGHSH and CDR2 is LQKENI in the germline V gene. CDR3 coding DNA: TGTGCCAGCTCACCAAGGAGAAGCGGGGCCTTATCCCCAGATACGCAGTATTTT. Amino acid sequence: CASSPRRSGALSPDTQYF.

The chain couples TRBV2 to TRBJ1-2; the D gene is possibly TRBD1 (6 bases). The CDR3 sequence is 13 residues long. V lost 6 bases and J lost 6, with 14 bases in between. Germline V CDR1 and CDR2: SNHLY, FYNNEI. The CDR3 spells CASRALQGDGYTF. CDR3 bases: TGTGCCAGCAGGGCTTTACAGGGTGATGGCTACACCTTC.

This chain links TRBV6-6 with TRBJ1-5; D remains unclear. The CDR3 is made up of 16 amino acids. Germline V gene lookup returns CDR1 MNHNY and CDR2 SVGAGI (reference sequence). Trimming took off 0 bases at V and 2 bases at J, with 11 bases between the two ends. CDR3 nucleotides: TGTGCCAGCAGTTACTCGAGCAGGTCGGGCAATCAGCCCCAGCATTTT. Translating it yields CASSYSSRSGNQPQHF.

The CDR3 protein is CASSSPDRAYGYTF. For the CDR3, the DNA is TGTGCCAGCAGTTCCCCCGACAGGGCCTATGGCTACACCTTC. V and J are TRBV28 and TRBJ1-2; 7 nucleotides match TRBD1. V lost 4 bases and J lost 4; bases outside the gene matches: 6. Germline V gene data show CDR1 as MDHEN and CDR2 as SYDVKM. This CDR3 spans 14 amino acids.

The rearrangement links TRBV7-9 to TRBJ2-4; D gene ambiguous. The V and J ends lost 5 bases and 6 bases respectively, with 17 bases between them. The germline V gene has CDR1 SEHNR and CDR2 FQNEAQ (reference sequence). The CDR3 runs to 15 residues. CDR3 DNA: TGTGCCAGCAGCCCCTCGCCGTCTCGCGGAAACATTCAGTACTTC. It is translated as CASSPSPSRGNIQYF.

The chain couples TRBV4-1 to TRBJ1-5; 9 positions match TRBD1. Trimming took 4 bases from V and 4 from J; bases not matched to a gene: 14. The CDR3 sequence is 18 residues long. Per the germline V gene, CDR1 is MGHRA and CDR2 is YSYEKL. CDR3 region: CASSLSGTGTLKNQPQHF. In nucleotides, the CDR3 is TGCGCCAGCAGCCTTTCCGGGACAGGGACACTTAAAAATCAGCCCCAGCATTTT.

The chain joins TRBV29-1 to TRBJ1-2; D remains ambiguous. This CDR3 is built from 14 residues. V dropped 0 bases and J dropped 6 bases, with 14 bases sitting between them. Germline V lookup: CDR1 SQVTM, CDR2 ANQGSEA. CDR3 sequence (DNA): TGCAGCGTTGAAGAAAACGTAGCCTATAATGGCTACACCTTC. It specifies CSVEENVAYNGYTF.

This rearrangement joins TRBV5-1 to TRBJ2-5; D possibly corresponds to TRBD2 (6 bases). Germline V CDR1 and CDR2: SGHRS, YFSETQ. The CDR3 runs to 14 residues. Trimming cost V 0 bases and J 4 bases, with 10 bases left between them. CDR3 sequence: CASSLDGRRETQYF. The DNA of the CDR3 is TGCGCCAGCAGCTTGGACGGGAGACGAGAGACCCAGTACTTC.

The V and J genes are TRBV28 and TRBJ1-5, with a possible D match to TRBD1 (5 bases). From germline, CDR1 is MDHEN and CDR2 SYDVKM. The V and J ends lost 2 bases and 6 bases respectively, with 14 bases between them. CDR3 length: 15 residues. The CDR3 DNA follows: TGTGCCAGCAGTTTAACGCGTGGGGGGTCTCAGCCCCAGCATTTT. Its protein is CASSLTRGGSQPQHF.

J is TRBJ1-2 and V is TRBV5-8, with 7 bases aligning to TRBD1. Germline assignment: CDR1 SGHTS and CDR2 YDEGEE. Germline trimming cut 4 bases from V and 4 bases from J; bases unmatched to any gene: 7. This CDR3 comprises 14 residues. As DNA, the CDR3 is TGTGCCAGCAGCCCGGGACAGCGTGGCTATGGCTACACCTTC. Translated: CASSPGQRGYGYTF.